Many counts were recorded for the clone carrying this TCR beta chain. What it binds is not known. The sample belongs to a study of CD8 T cells in ankylosing spondylitis. Quantitative barcoded 5'-RACE was used to prepare TCR beta libraries. One entry per CDR3 protein results from TCRdb running MiXCR on the 5' RACE reads. This table has about 27,000 distinct CDR3 sequences, 7.9% appearing once. Study-wide findings and caveats: Blood from ankylosing spondylitis patients appeared to carry a characteristic roughly eight-variant TCR beta motif. There was reportedly significant enrichment of clones that were disease-linked in matched ankylosing spondylitis synovial fluid. Clones linked to the disease showed a CD8+ phenotype. They occurred at relatively low frequencies in peripheral blood.

The clonotype comes from a male donor with ankylosing spondylitis or in good health (not recorded which). The sample was blood.

The CDR3 spells CASSFWGSGANVLTF. The CDR3 DNA is TGCGCCAGCAGCTTCTGGGGATCTGGGGCCAACGTCCTGACTTTC. The V call is TRBV5-1, the J call TRBJ2-6, with D hard to call. Per germline, CDR1 SGHRS and CDR2 YFSETQ. CDR3 size: 15 residues. V lost 2 bases and J 1 base, leaving 7 bases between the germline ends.